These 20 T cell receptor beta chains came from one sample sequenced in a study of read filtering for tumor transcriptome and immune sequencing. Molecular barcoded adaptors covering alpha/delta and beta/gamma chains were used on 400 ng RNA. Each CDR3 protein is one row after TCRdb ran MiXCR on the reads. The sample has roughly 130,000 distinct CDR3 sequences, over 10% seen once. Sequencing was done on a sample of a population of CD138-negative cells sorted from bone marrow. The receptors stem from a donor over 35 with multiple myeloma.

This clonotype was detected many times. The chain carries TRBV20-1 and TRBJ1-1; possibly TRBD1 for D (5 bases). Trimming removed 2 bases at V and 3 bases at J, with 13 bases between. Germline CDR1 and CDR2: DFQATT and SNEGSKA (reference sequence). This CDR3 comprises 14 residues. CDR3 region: CSARRDGGDTEAFF. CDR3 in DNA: TGCAGTGCTAGACGGGACGGGGGGGACACTGAAGCTTTCTTT.

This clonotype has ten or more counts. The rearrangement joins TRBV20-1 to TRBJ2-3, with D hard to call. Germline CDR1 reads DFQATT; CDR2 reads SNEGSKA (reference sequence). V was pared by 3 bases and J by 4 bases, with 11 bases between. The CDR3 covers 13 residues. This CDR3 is CSASWVSADTQYF. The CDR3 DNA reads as TGCAGTGCTAGCTGGGTTTCAGCAGATACGCAGTATTTT.

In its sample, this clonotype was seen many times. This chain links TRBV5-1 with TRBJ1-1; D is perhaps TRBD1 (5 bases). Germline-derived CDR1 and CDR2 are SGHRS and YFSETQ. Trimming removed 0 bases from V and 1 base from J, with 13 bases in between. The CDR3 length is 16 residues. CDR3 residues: CASSLGEGAANTEAFF. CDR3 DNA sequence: TGCGCCAGCAGCTTGGGGGAAGGGGCCGCGAACACTGAAGCTTTCTTT.

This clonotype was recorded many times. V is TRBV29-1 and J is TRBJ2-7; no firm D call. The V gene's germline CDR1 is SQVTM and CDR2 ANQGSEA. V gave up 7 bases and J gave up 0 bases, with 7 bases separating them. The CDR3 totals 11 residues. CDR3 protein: CSATSSYEQYF. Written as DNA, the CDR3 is TGCAGCGCAACAAGCTCCTACGAGCAGTACTTC.

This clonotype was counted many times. CDR3 sequence (DNA): TGTGCCAGCATCAAGAGGACAGGGCGCAATCAGCCCCAGCATTTT. The encoded protein is CASIKRTGRNQPQHF. This rearrangement joins TRBV6-1 to TRBJ1-5; TRBD1 agrees at 8 bases. Germline CDR1 MNHNS, CDR2 SASEGT. The CDR3 length is 15 residues. V lost 7 bases to trimming and J lost 2 bases; unmatched junction nucleotides: 7.

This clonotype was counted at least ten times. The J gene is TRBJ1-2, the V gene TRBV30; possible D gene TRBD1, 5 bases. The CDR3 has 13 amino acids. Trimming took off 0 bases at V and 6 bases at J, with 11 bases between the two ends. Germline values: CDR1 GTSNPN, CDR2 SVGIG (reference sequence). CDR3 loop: CAWSVSGTNGYTF. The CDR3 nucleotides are TGTGCCTGGAGTGTGTCCGGGACGAATGGCTACACCTTC.

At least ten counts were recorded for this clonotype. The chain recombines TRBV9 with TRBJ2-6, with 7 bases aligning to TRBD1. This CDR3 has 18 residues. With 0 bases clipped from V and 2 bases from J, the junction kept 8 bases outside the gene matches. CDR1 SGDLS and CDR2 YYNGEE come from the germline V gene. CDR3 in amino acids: CASSVEDRDGAGANVLTF. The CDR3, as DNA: TGTGCCAGCAGCGTAGAAGACAGGGACGGAGCTGGGGCCAACGTCCTGACTTTC.

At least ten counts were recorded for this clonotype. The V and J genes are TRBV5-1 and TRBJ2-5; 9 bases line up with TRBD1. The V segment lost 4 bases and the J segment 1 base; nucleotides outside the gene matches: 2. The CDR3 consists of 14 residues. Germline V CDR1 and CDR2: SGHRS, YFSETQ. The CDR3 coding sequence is TGCGCCAGCAGCGGGGGACAGGGCCAAGAGACCCAGTACTTC. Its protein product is CASSGGQGQETQYF.

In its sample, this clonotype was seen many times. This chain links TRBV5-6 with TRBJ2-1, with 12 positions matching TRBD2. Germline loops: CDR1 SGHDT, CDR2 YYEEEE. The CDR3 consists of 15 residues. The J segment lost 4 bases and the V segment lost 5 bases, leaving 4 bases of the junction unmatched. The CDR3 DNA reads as TGTGCCAGCAGTTCAGGACTAGCGGGGTACAATGAGCAGTTCTTC. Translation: CASSSGLAGYNEQFF.

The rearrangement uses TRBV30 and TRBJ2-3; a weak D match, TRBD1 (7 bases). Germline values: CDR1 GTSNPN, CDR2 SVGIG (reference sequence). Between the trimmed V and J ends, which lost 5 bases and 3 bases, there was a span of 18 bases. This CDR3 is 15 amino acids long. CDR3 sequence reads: CAWGGGTVGTDTQYF. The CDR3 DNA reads TGTGCCTGGGGTGGGGGGACAGTTGGTACAGATACGCAGTATTTT.

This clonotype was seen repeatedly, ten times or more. The CDR3 reads CASSEVTTNEQFF. The CDR3 DNA sequence: TGTGCCAGCAGTGAAGTTACAACCAATGAGCAGTTCTTC. The chain couples TRBV6-1 to TRBJ2-1; no definite D call. The CDR3 length is 13 residues. V gave up 1 base and J gave up 6 bases, with 7 bases separating them. Germline loops: CDR1 MNHNS, CDR2 SASEGT.

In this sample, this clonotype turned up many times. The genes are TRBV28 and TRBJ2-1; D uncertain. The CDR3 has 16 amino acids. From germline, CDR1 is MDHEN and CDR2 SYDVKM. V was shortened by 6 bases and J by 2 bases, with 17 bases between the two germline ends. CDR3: CASSPLRDGAYNEQFF. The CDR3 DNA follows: TGTGCCAGCAGCCCTCTACGAGACGGAGCCTACAATGAGCAGTTCTTC.

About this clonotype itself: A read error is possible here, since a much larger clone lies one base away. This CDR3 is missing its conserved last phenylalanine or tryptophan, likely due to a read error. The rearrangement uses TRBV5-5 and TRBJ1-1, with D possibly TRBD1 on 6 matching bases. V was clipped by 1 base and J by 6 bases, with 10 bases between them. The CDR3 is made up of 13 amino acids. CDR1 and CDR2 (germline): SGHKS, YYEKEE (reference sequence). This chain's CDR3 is CASSLTGSPEAFL. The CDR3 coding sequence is TGTGCCAGCAGCTTGACAGGGTCGCCTGAAGCTTTCCTT.

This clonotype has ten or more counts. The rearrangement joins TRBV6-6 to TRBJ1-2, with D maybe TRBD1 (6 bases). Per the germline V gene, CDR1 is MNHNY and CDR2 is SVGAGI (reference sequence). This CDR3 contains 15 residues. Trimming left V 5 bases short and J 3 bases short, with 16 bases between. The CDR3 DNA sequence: TGTGCCAGCAGTGTAGGACAGCTTAAGGACTATGGCTACACCTTC. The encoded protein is CASSVGQLKDYGYTF.

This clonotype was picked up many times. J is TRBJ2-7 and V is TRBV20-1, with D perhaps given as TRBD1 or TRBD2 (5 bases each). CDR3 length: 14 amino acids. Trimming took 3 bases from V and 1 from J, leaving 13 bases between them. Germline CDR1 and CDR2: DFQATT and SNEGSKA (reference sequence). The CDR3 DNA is TGCAGTGCTAGCAGGGCTAGCAGTTCCTACGAGCAGTACTTC. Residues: CSASRASSSYEQYF.

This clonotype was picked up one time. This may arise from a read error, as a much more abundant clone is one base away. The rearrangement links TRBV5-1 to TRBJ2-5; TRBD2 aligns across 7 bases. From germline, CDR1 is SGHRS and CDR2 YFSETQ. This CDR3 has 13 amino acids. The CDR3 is CASNPAGQGTQYF. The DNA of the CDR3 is TGCGCCAGCAACCCAGCGGGGCAAGGGACCCAGTACTTC.

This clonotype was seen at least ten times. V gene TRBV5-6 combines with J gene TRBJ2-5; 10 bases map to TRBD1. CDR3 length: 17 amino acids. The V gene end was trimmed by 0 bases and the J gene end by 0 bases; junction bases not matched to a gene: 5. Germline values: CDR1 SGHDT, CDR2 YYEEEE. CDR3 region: CASSLGRQGADQETQYF. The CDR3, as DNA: TGTGCCAGCAGCTTGGGCCGACAGGGGGCTGACCAAGAGACCCAGTACTTC.

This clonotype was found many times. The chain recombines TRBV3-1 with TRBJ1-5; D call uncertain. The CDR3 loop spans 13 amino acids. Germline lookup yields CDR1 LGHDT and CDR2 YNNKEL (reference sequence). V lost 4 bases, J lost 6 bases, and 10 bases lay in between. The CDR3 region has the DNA TGTGCCAGCAGCCCGGACGGGAGTCAGCCCCAGCATTTT. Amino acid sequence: CASSPDGSQPQHF.

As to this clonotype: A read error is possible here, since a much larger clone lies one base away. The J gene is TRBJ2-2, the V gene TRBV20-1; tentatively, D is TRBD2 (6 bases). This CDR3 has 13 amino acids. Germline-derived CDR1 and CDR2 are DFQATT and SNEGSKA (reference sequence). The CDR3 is CSASRRVGGELVF. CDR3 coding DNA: TGCAGTGCTAGTAGGAGGGTTGGTGGGGAGCTGGTTTTT.

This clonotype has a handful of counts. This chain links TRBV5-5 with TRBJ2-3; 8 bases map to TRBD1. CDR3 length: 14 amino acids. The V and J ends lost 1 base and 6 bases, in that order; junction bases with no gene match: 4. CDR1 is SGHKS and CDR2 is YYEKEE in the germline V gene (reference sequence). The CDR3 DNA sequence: TGTGCCAGCAGCTTGCAGGGGGCAAGGGATACGCAGTATTTT. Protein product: CASSLQGARDTQYF. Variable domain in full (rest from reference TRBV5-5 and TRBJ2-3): DAGVTQSPTHLIKTRGQQVTLRCSPISGHKSVSWYQQVLGQGPQFIFQYYEKEERGRGNFPDRFSARQFPNYSSELNVNALLLGDSALYLCASSLQGARDTQYFGPGTRLTVL.